This T cell receptor beta chain is from a study of blood T cell repertoires in COVID-19. Study information: The United States, Italy and Spain supplied acute and convalescent COVID-19 samples.

This CDR3 is 15 amino acids long. CDR1 and CDR2 (germline): GTSNPN, SVGIG (reference sequence). V was shortened by 3 bases and J by 6 bases, with 17 bases between the two germline ends. Profiling relied on immunoSEQ multiplex PCR, and the TCRdb table lists in-frame clones only, not all of them. The repertoire has 270,000 or so clones, approximately 89% of them found once; the top ten carry about 10%. The receptor was isolated from a man aged 40-55 years with active or convalescent COVID-19. This chain connects TRBV30 to TRBJ1-4, with D possibly TRBD1 on 6 matching bases. Sequencing input: peripheral blood. The CDR3 protein is CAWRPADRTHEKLFF. CDR3 nucleotides: TGTGCCTGGAGACCAGCGGACAGAACCCATGAAAAACTGTTTTTT. The whole variable domain, remainder taken from reference TRBV30 and TRBJ1-4, is SQTIHQWPATLVQPVGSPLSLECTVEGTSNPNLYWYRQAAGRGLQLLFYSVGIGQISSEVPQNLSASRPQDRQFILSSKKLLLSDSGFYLCAWRPADRTHEKLFFGSGTQLSVL.